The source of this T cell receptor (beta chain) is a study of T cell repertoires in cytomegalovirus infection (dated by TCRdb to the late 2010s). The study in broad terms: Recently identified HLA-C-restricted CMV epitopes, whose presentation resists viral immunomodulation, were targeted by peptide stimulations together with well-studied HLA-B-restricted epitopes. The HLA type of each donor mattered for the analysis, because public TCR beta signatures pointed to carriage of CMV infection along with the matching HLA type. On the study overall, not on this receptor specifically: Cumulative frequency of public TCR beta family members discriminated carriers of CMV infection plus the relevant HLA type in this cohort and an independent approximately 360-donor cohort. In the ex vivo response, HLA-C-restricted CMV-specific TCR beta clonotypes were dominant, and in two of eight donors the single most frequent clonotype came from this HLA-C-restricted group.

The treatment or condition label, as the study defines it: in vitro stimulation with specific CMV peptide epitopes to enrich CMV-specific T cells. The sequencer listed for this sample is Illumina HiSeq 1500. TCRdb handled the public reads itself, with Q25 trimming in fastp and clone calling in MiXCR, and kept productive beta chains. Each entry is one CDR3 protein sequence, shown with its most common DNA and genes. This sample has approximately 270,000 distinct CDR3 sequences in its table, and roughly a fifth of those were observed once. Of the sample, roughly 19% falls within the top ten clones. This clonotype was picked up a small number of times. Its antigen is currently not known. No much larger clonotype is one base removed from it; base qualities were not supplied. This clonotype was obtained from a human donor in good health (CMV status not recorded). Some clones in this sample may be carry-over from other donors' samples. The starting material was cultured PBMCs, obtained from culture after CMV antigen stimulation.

The encoded CDR3 is CASRSGTGTTYYNEQFF. The DNA sequence is TGTGCCAGCAGATCCGGGACAGGGACTACCTATTACAATGAGCAGTTCTTC. The rearrangement joined TRBV28 to TRBJ2-1; 9 junctional bases match TRBD1. From cysteine to phenylalanine, the CDR3 is 17 amino acids long. Only the CDR3 part of the read is kept: 51 bases, read in frame from the first base. For this chain, trimming is 6 bases at the V end and 4 bases at the J end, and the number of junction bases without a gene match is 13. The germline V gene supplies CDR1 MDHEN and CDR2 SYDVKM. The reference TRBV28 and TRBJ2-1 proteins fill in what lies around the CDR3, so the full variable domain reads DVKVTQSSRYLVKRTGEKVFLECVQDMDHENMFWYRQDPGLGLRLIYFSYDVKMKEKGDIPEGYSVSREKKERFSLILESASTNQTSMYLCASRSGTGTTYYNEQFFGPGTRLTVL.